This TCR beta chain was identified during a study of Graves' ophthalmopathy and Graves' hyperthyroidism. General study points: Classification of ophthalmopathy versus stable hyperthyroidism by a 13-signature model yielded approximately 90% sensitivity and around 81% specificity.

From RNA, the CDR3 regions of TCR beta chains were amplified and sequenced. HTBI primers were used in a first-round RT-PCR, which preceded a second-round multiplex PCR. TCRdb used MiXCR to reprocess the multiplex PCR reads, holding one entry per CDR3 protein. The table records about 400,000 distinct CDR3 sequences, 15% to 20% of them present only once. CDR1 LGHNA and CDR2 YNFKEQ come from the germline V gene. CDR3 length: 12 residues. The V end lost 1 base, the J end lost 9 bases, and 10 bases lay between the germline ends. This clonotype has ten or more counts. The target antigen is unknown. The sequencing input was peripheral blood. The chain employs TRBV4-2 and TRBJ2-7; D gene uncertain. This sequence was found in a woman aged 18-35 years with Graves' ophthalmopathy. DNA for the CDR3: TGTGCCAGCAGCCAAGGCGTTGGTGGGCAGTACTTC. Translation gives CASSQGVGGQYF.